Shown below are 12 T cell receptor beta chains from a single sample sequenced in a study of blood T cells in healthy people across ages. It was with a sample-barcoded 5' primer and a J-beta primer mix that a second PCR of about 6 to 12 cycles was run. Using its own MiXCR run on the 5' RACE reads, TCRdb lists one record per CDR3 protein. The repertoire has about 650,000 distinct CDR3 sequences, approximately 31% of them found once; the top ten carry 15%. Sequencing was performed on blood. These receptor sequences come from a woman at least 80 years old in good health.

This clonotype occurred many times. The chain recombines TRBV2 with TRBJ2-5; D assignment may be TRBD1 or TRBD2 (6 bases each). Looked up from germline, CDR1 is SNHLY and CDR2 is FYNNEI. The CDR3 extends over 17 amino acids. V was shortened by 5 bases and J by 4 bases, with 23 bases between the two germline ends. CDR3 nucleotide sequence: TGTGCCAGCAGTTGGGGGGCAGGATTCTCCCTAGGAGAGACCCAGTACTTC. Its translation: CASSWGAGFSLGETQYF.

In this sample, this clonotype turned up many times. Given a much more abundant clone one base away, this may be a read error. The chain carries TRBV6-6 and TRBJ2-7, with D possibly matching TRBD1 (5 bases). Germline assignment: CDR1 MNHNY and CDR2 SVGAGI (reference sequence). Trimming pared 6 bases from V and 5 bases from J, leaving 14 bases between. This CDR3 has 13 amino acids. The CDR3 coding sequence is TGTGCCAGCAGGGCCCCTGGGGCCGACGAGCAGTACTTC. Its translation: CASRAPGADEQYF.

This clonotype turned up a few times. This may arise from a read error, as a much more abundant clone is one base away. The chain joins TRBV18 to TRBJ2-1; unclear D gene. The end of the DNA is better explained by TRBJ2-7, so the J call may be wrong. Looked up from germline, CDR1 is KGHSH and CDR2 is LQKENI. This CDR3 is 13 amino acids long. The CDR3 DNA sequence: TGTGCCAGCTCACCTCAGGTAAACAATGAGCAGTACTTC. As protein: CASSPQVNNEQYF.

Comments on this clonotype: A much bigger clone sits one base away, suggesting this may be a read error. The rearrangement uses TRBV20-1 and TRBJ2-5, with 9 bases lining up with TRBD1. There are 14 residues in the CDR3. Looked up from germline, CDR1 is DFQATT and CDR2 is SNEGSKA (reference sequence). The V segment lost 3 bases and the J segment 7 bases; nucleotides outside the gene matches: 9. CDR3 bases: TGCAGTGCTAGGCGGACAGGGGTACGACCGACCCAGTACTTC. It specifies CSARRTGVRPTQYF.

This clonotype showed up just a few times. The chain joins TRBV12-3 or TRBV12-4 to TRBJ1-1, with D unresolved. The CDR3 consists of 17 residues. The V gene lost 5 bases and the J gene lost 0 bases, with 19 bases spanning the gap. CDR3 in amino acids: CASSLLRGLAMNTEAFF. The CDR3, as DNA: TGTGCCAGCAGTCTCCTACGGGGATTGGCCATGAACACTGAAGCTTTCTTT.

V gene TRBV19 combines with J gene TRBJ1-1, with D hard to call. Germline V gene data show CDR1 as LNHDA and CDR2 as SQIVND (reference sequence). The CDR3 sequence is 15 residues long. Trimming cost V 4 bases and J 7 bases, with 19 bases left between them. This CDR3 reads CASSSSTTSLGEAFF. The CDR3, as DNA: TGTGCCAGTAGTAGCTCGACGACTTCCTTGGGTGAAGCTTTCTTT.

CDR3 in amino acids: CASSLRLGWETQYF. CDR3 bases: TGTGCCAGCAGCTTGCGATTGGGGTGGGAGACCCAGTACTTC. The chain is built from TRBV7-2 and TRBJ2-5; unclear D gene. CDR3 length: 14 residues. The V and J ends lost 3 bases and 5 bases respectively, with 13 bases between them. CDR1 is SGHTA, CDR2 FQGNSA, per germline. Complete variable domain (other parts from reference TRBV7-2 and TRBJ2-5): GAGVSQSPSNKVTEKGKDVELRCDPISGHTALYWYRQSLGQGLEFLIYFQGNSAPDKSGLPSDRFSAERTGGSVSTLTIQRTQQEDSAVYLCASSLRLGWETQYFGPGTRLLVL.

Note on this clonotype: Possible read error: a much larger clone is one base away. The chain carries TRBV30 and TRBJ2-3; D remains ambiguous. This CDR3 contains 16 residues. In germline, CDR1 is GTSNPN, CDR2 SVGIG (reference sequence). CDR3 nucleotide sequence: TGTGCCTGGAGTGTACTGAAGGGATTTAGCACAGATACGCAGAATTTT. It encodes CAWSVLKGFSTDTQNF.

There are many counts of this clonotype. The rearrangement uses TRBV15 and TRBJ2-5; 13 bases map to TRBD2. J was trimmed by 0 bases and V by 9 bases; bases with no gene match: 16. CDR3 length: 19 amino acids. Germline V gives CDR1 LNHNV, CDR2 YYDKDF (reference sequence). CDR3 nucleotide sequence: TGTGCCACTTCGCTAAGGGGACTAGCGGGGCCTAAGTACCAAGAGACCCAGTACTTC. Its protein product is CATSLRGLAGPKYQETQYF.

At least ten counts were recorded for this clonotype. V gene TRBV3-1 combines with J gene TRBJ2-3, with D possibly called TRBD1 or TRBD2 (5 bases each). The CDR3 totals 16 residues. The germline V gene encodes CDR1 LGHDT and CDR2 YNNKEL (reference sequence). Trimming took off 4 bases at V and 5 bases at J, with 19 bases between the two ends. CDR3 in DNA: TGTGCCAGCAGCCCCCGTCGGGGACGGGTCGAAGATACGCAGTATTTT. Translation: CASSPRRGRVEDTQYF.

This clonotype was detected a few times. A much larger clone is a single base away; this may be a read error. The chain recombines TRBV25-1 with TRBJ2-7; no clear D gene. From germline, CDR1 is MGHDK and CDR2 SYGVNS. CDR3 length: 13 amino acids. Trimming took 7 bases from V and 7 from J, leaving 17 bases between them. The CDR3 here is CASISKWQTEQYF. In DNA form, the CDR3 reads TGTGCCAGCATCTCCAAGTGGCAAACTGAGCAGTACTTC.

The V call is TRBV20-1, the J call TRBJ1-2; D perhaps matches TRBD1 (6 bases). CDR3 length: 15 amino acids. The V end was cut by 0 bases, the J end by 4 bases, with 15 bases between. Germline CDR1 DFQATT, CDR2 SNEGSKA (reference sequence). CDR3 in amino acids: CSARDWGGSVYGYTF. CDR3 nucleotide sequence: TGCAGTGCTAGAGATTGGGGGGGCTCGGTCTATGGCTACACCTTC.